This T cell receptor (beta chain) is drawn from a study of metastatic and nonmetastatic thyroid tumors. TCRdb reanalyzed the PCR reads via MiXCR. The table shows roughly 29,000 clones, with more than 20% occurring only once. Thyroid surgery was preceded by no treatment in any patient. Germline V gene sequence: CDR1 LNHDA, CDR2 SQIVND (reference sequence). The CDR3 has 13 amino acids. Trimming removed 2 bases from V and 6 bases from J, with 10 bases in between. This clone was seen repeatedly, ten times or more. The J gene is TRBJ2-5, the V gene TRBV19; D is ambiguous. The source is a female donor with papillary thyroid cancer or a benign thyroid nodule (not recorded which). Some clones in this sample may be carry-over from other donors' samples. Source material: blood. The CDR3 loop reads CASSITLGQTQYF. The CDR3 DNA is TGTGCCAGTAGTATAACCCTCGGGCAGACCCAGTACTTC.